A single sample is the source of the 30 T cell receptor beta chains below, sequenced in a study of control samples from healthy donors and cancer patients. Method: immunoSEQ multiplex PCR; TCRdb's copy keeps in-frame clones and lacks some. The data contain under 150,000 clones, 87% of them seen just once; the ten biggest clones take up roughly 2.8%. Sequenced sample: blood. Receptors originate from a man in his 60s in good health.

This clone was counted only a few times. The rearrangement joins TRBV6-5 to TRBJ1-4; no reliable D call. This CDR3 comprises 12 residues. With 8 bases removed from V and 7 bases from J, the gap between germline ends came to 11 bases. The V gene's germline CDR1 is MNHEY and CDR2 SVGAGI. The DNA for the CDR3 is TGTGCCAGCGGCTTTTTGGGTGAAAAACTGTTTTTT. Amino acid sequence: CASGFLGEKLFF.

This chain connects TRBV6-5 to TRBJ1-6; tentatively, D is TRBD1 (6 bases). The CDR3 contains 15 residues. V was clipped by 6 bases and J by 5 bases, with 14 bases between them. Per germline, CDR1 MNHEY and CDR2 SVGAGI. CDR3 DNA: TGTGCCAGCAGGCCAGGGGAGGCTCATAATTCACCCCTCCACTTT. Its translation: CASRPGEAHNSPLHF.

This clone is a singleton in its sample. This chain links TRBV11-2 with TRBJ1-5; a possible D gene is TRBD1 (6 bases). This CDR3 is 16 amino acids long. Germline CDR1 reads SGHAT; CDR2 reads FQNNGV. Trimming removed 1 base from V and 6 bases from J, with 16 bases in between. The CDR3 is CASSLGGQGGFQPQHF. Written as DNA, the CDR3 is TGTGCCAGCAGCTTAGGGGGGCAGGGTGGTTTTCAGCCCCAGCATTTT. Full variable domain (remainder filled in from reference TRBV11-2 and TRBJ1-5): EAGVAQSPRYKIIEKRQSVAFWCNPISGHATLYWYQQILGQGPKLLIQFQNNGVVDDSQLPKDRFSAERLKGVDSTLKIQPAKLEDSAVYLCASSLGGQGGFQPQHFGDGTRLSIL.

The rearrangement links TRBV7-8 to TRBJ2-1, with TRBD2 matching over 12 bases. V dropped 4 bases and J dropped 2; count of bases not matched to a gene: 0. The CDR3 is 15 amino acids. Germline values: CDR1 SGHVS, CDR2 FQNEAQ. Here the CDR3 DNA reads TGTGCCAGCAGCTGGACTAGCGGGGCCTACAATGAGCAGTTCTTC. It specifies CASSWTSGAYNEQFF.

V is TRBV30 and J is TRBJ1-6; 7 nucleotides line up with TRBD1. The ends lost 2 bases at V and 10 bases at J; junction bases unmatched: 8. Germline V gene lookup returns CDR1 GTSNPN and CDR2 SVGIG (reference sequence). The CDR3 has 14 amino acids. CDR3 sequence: CAWSTGTDASPLHF. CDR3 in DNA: TGTGCCTGGAGTACCGGGACAGACGCATCACCCCTCCACTTT.

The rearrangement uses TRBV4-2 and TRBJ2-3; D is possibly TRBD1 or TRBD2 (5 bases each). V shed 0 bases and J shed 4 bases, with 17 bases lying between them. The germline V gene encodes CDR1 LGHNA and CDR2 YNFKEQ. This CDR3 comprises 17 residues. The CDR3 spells CASSQDKGWGVADTQYF. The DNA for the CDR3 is TGTGCCAGCAGCCAAGACAAGGGGTGGGGAGTTGCAGATACGCAGTATTTT.

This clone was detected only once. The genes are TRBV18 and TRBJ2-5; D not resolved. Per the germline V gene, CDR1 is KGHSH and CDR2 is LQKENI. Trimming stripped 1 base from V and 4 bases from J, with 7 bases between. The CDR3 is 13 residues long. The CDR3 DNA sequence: TGTGCCAGCTCACCACGGCTACGAGAGACCCAGTACTTC. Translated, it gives CASSPRLRETQYF.

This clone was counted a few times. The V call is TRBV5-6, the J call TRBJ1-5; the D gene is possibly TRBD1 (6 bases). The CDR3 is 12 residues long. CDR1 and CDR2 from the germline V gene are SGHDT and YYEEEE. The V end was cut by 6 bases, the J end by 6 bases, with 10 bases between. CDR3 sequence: CASTQGSQPQHF. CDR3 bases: TGTGCCAGCACACAGGGAAGTCAGCCCCAGCATTTT.

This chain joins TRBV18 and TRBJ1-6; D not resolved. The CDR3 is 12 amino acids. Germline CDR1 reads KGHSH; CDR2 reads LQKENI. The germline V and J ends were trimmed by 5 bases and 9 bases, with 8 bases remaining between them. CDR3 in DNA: TGTGCCAGCTCAGGACTGATTTCACCCCTCCACTTT. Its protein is CASSGLISPLHF.

In nucleotides, the CDR3 is TGTGCCAGTAGTATCTTAATAGGACAGAACTATGGCTACACCTTC. Protein sequence: CASSILIGQNYGYTF. This chain connects TRBV19 to TRBJ1-2, with D perhaps TRBD1 (6 bases). CDR1 is LNHDA, CDR2 SQIVND, per germline (reference sequence). With 3 bases removed from V and 2 bases from J, the gap between germline ends came to 13 bases. The CDR3 spans 15 residues.

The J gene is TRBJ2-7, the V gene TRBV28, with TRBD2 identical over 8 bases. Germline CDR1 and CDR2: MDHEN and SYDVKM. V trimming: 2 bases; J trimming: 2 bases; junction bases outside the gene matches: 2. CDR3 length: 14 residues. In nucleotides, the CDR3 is TGTGCCAGCAGTTTACGGGGGGGAACCTACGAGCAGTACTTC. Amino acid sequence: CASSLRGGTYEQYF.

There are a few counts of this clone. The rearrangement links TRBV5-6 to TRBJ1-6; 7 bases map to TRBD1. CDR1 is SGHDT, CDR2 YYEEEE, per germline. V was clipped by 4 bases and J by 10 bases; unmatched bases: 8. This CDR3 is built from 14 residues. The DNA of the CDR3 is TGTGCCAGCAGCCAAGACAGGGTTGTATCACCCCTCCACTTT. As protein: CASSQDRVVSPLHF.

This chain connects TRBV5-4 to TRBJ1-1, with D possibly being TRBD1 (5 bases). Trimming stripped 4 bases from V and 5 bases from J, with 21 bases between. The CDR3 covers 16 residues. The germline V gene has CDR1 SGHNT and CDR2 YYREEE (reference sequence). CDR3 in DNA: TGTGCCAGCAGCCAAACTCCGGGACGGGAGGTAACTGAAGCTTTCTTT. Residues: CASSQTPGREVTEAFF.

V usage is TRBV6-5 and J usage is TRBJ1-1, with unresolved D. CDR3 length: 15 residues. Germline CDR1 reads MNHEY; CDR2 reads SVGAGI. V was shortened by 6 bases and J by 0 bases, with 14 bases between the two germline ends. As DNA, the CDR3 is TGTGCCAGCAGCTTGACGGGAGGGATGAACACTGAAGCTTTCTTT. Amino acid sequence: CASSLTGGMNTEAFF.

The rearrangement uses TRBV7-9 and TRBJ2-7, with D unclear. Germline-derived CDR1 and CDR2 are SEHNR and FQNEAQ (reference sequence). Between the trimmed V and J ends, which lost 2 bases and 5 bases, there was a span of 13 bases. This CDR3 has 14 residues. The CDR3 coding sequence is TGTGCCAGCAGCTTAAGTCAGGCGCTCGACGAGCAGTACTTC. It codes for CASSLSQALDEQYF.

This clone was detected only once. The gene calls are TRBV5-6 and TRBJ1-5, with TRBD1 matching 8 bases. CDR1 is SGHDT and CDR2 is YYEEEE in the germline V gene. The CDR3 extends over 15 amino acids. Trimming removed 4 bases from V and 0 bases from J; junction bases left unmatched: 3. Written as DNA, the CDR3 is TGTGCCAGCAGCCGGACAGGGTATAGCAATCAGCCCCAGCATTTT. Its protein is CASSRTGYSNQPQHF.

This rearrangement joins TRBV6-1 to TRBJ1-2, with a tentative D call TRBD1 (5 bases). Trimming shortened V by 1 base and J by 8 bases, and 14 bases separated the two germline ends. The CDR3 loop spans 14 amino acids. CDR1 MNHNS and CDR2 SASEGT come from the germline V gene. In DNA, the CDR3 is TGTGCCAGCAGTGAAGATGGGGCTGTAATGGGCTACACCTTC. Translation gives CASSEDGAVMGYTF.

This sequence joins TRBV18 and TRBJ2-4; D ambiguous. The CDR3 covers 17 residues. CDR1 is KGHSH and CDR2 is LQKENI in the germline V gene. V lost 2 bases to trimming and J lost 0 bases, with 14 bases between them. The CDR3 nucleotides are TGTGCCAGCTCACCAACAGTTGGTGGTACAGCCAAAAACATTCAGTACTTC. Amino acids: CASSPTVGGTAKNIQYF.

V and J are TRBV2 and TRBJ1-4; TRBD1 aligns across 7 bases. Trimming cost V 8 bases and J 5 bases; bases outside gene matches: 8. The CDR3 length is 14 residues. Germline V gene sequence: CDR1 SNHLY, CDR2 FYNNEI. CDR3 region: CASRNDRVNEKLFF. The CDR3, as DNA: TGTGCCAGCCGTAACGACAGGGTAAATGAAAAACTGTTTTTT.

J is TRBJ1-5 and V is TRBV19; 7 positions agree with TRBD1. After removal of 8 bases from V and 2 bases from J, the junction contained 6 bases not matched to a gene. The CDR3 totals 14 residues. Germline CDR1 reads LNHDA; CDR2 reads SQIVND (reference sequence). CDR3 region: CASRDREGNQPQHF. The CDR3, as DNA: TGTGCCAGTCGAGACAGGGAGGGCAATCAGCCCCAGCATTTT.

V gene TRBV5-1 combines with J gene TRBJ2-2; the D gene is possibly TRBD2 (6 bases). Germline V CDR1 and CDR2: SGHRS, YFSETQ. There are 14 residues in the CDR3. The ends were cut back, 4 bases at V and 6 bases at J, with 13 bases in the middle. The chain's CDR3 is CASSLGAGPGELFF. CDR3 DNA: TGCGCCAGCAGCCTGGGAGCGGGTCCCGGGGAGCTGTTTTTT.

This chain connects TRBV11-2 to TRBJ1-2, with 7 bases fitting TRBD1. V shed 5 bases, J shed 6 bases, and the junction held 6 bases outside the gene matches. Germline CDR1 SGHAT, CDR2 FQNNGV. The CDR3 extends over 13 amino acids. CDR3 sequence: CASSRDRDHGYTF. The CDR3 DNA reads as TGTGCCAGCAGCCGAGACAGGGACCATGGCTACACCTTC. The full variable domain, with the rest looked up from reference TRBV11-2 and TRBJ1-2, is EAGVAQSPRYKIIEKRQSVAFWCNPISGHATLYWYQQILGQGPKLLIQFQNNGVVDDSQLPKDRFSAERLKGVDSTLKIQPAKLEDSAVYLCASSRDRDHGYTFGSGTRLTVV.

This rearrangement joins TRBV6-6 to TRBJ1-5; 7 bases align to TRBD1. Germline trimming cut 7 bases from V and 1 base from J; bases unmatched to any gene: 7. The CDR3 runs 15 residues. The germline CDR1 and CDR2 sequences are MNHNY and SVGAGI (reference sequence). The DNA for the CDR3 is TGTGCCAGCACCCACACGACAGGGAGCAATCAGCCCCAGCATTTT. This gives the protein CASTHTTGSNQPQHF.

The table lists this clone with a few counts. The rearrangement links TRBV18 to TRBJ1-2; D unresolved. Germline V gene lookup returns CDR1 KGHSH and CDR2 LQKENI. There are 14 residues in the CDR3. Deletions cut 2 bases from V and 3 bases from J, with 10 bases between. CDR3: CASSPKQQDYGYTF. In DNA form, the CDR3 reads TGTGCCAGCTCACCAAAACAACAAGACTATGGCTACACCTTC.

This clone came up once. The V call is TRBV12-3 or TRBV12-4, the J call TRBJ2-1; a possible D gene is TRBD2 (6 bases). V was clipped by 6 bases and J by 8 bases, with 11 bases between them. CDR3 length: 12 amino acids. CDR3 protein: CASRLLADEQFF. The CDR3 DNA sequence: TGTGCCAGCAGGTTACTAGCTGATGAGCAGTTCTTC.

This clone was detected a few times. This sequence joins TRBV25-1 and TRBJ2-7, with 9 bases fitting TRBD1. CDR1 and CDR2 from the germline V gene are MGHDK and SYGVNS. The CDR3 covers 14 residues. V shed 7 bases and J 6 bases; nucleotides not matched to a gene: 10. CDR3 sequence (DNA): TGTGCCAGCACCTACAGGGGGCGTCTCCCCGAGCAGTACTTC. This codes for CASTYRGRLPEQYF.

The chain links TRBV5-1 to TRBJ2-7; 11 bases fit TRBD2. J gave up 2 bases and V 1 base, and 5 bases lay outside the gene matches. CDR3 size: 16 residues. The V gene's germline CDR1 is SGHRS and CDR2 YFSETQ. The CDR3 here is CASSLFLAGGTYEQYF. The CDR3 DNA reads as TGCGCCAGCAGCTTGTTTCTAGCGGGGGGAACCTACGAGCAGTACTTC. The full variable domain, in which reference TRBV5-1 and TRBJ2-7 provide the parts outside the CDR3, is KAGVTQTPRYLIKTRGQQVTLSCSPISGHRSVSWYQQTPGQGLQFLFEYFSETQRNKGNFPGRFSGRQFSNSRSEMNVSTLELGDSALYLCASSLFLAGGTYEQYFGPGTRLTVT.

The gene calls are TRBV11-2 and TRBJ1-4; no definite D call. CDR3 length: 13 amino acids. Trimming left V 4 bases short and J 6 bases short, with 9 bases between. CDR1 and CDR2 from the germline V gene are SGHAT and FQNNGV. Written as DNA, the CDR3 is TGTGCCAGCAGCTCCGGTTTGGATGAAAAACTGTTTTTT. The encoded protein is CASSSGLDEKLFF.

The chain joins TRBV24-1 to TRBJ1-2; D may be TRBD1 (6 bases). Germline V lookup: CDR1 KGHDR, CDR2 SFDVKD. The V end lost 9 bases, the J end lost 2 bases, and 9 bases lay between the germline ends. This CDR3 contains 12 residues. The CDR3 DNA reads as TGTGCCACCGAGGGACAAAACTATGGCTACACCTTC. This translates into CATEGQNYGYTF.

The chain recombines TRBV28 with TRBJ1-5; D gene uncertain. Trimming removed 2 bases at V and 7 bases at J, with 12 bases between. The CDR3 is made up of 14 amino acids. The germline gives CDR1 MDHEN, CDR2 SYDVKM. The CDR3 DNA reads TGTGCCAGCAGTTTAATTGACCTCAGCCAGCCCCAGCATTTT. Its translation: CASSLIDLSQPQHF.